Presented here are 10 T cell receptor beta chains from one specimen sequenced in a study of vaccination and CD4 T cells after COVID-19. Cultured CD4+ T-cell DNA underwent Oncomine TCR Beta short-read sequencing. MiXCR, applied by TCRdb to the PCR reads, yields one record per CDR3 protein. The table lists 6,500 to 9,500 distinct CDR3 sequences, around 20% of them singletons, with about 22% in the top ten. Treatment of the sample: approximately 9-day PBMC culture with coronavirus spike peptide pools or control peptides (ViraFEST assay). Antigen specificity for these receptors is unknown. The sequencing used CD4+ T cells from blood, cultured in vitro, collected after SARS-CoV-2 vaccination. The source of these receptors is a human donor who had recovered from COVID-19.

The genes are TRBV7-2 and TRBJ2-1; TRBD2 matches 11 bases. With 5 bases clipped from V and 4 bases from J, the junction kept 7 bases outside the gene matches. The CDR3 is 16 amino acids. In germline, CDR1 is SGHTA, CDR2 FQGNSA. The DNA of the CDR3 is TGTGCCAGCAGCAACCAACTAGCGGGAGTGTACAATGAGCAGTTCTTC. Protein product: CASSNQLAGVYNEQFF.

This clonotype has only a few counts. The V gene is TRBV19, the J gene TRBJ2-6; D is unresolved. From germline, CDR1 is LNHDA and CDR2 SQIVND (reference sequence). This CDR3 has 15 amino acids. Trimming removed 0 bases from V and 3 bases from J, with 6 bases in between. The CDR3 coding sequence is TGTGCCAGTAGTATAGAGGCTCGTGGGGCCAACGTCCTGACTTTC. As protein: CASSIEARGANVLTF. Full variable domain (rest looked up from reference TRBV19 and TRBJ2-6): DGGITQSPKYLFRKEGQNVTLSCEQNLNHDAMYWYRQDPGQGLRLIYYSQIVNDFQKGDIAEGYSVSREKKESFPLTVTSAQKNPTAFYLCASSIEARGANVLTFGAGSRLTVL.

The chain combines TRBV14 with TRBJ2-5; D remains ambiguous. CDR1 and CDR2 from the germline V gene are SGHDN and FVKESK. Deletions cut 2 bases from V and 4 bases from J, with 8 bases between. The CDR3 covers 13 residues. CDR3 bases: TGTGCCAGCAGCCAATCTCTGGCAGAGACCCAGTACTTC. This gives the protein CASSQSLAETQYF.

This clonotype was observed a handful of times. The V gene is TRBV18, the J gene TRBJ2-5; D may be TRBD2 (5 bases). CDR3 length: 11 amino acids. Trimming stripped 3 bases from V and 12 bases from J, with 11 bases between. Germline-derived CDR1 and CDR2 are KGHSH and LQKENI. The CDR3 reads CASSPDLTKYF. CDR3 in DNA: TGTGCCAGCTCACCGGACTTAACCAAGTACTTC.

The chain carries TRBV6-5 and TRBJ2-6; 10 bases are a match to TRBD1. The CDR3 has 20 amino acids. Germline CDR1 reads MNHEY; CDR2 reads SVGAGI. V shed 2 bases, J shed 2 bases, and the junction held 12 bases outside the gene matches. CDR3 sequence (DNA): TGTGCCAGCAGTTACGAGGCGGTTGGACAGGGGGTCCCTGGGGCCAACGTCCTGACTTTC. Translating gives CASSYEAVGQGVPGANVLTF.

The gene calls are TRBV6-1 and TRBJ1-5; possible D gene TRBD1, 5 bases. Trimming took 7 bases from V and 0 from J, leaving 13 bases between them. This CDR3 contains 15 residues. CDR1 and CDR2 from the germline V gene are MNHNS and SASEGT. CDR3 in amino acids: CASKPQVNSNQPQHF. DNA of the CDR3: TGTGCCAGCAAACCACAGGTGAATAGCAATCAGCCCCAGCATTTT.

The gene calls are TRBV21-1 and TRBJ2-7; the D segment call TRBD2 is taken from the table without a DNA check. TRBV21-1 is labeled a pseudogene. This CDR3 spans 16 amino acids. CDR3 region: CASSTSAGGPEYEQYF. CDR3 nucleotides: TGTGCCAGCAGCACATCAGCGGGGGGGCCGGAGTACGAGCAGTACTTC.

The chain couples TRBV20-1 to TRBJ2-7, with D possibly matching TRBD1 (7 bases). The V end lost 0 bases, the J end lost 0 bases, and 12 bases lay between the germline ends. There are 15 residues in the CDR3. Germline lookup yields CDR1 DFQATT and CDR2 SNEGSKA (reference sequence). CDR3 DNA sequence: TGCAGTGCTAGAGATCCAGGGGGGAGCTCCTACGAGCAGTACTTC. As protein: CSARDPGGSSYEQYF.

Sample share makes this clonotype medium-sized. The chain joins TRBV7-3 to TRBJ1-1, with D tentatively TRBD1 (5 bases). The V and J ends lost 5 bases and 3 bases respectively, with 10 bases between them. This CDR3 is 13 amino acids long. The V gene's germline CDR1 is SGHTA and CDR2 FQGTGA. The CDR3 region has the DNA TGTGCCAGCAGCCCTCAGGGAGACACTGAAGCTTTCTTT. Its protein product is CASSPQGDTEAFF.

This clonotype is categorized as medium-sized (0.01 to 0.1%). One junction end disagrees with the germline gene, perhaps due to a read error. This chain links TRBV7-9 with TRBJ1-1; TRBD1 aligns across 7 bases. The CDR3 totals 14 residues. CDR1 is SEHNR and CDR2 is FQNEAQ in the germline V gene (reference sequence). The CDR3 here is CASSLGGDREKAFF. The CDR3 DNA sequence: TGTGCCAGCAGTTTAGGGGGAGACAGGGAGAAAGCTTTCTTT.